This T cell receptor beta chain was retrieved from a study of blood T cell repertoires in COVID-19. Study details: From T cells, B-cell-depleted T cells, or PBMCs came the material, which was cDNA or gDNA.

The repertoire was sequenced with immunoSEQ multiplex PCR; TCRdb's copy has only in-frame clones and lacks some. The sample consists of approximately 500,000 clones, 70% to 90% of them appearing once. The CDR3 consists of 15 residues. V shed 2 bases, J shed 6 bases, and the junction held 7 bases outside the gene matches. CDR1 and CDR2 (germline): MNHNS, SASEGT. The chain links TRBV6-1 to TRBJ2-1; TRBD2 agrees at 7 bases. The sequence came from a woman aged 40 to 50 who had recovered from COVID-19. The specimen was PBMCs or T cells enriched from blood (not recorded which). DNA for the CDR3: TGTGCCAGCAGTGAAACGAGTGGGAGGGCCAATGAGCAGTTCTTC. Its translation is CASSETSGRANEQFF.